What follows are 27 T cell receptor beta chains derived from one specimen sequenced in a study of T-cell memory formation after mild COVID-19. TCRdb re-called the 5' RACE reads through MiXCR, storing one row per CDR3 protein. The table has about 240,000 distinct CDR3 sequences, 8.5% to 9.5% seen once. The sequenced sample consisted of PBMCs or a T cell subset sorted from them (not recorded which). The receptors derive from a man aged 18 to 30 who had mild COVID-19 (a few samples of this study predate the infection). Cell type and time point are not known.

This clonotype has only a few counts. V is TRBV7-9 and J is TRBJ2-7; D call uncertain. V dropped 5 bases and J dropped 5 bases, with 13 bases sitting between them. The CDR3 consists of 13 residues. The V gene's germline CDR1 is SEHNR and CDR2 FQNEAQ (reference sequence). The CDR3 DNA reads TGTGCCAGCAGCGACACCGGGTCCGACGAGCAGTACGTC. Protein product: CASSDTGSDEQYV.

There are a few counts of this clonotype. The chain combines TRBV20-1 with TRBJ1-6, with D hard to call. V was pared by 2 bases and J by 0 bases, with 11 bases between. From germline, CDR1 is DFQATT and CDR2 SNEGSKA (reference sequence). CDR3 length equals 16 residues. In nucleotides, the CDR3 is TGCAGTGCTAGAAGAGACGTGAGCTCCTATAATTCACCCCTCCACTTT. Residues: CSARRDVSSYNSPLHF.

The CDR3 spells CASSQKLETTDTQYF. The DNA of the CDR3 is TGTGCCAGCTCACAGAAATTGGAAACCACAGATACGCAGTATTTT. The chain has TRBV18 and TRBJ2-3, with unresolved D. The V gene lost 4 bases and the J gene lost 2 bases, with 13 bases spanning the gap. The CDR3 is 15 amino acids. Per germline, CDR1 KGHSH and CDR2 LQKENI.

CDR3 DNA sequence: TGCAGTGCTAGAGATCAGGCAGTTAGCTACGAGCAGTACGTC. This sequence encodes CSARDQAVSYEQYV. This chain uses TRBV20-1 with TRBJ2-7; D is undetermined. CDR1 and CDR2 from the germline V gene are DFQATT and SNEGSKA (reference sequence). V lost 0 bases to trimming and J lost 3 bases, with 12 bases between them. This CDR3 contains 14 residues.

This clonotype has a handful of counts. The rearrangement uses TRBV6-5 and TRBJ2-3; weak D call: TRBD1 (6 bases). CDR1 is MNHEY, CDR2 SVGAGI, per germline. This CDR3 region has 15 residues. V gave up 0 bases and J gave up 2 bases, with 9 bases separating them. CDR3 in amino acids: CASSYSGQTTDTQYF. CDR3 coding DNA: TGTGCCAGCAGTTACTCCGGACAGACCACAGATACGCAGTATTTT.

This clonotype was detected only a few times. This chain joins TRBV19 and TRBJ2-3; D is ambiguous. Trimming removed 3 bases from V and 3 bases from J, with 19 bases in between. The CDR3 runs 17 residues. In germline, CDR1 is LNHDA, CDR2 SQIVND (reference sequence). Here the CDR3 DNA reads TGTGCCAGTAGTATCGTAAAGAGCGTCTTGGGGACAGATACGCAGTATTTT. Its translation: CASSIVKSVLGTDTQYF.

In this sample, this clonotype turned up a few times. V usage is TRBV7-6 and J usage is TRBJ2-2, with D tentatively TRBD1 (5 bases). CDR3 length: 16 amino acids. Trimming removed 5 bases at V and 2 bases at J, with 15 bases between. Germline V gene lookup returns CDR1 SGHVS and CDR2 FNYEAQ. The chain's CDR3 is CASSGQTVPNTGELFF. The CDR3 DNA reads TGTGCCAGCAGCGGCCAGACAGTGCCTAACACCGGGGAGCTGTTTTTT.

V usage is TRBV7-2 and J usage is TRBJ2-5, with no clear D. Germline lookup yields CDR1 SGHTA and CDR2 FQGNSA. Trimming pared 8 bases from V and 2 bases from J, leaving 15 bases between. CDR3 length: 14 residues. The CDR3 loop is CASRPGLRQETQYF. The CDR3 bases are TGTGCCAGCCGGCCAGGCTTAAGGCAAGAGACCCAGTACTTC.

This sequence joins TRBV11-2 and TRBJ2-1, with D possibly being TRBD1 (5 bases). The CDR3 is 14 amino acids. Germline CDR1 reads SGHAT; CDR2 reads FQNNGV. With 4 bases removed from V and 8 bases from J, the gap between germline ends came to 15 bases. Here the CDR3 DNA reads TGTGCCAGCAGCTCCCAGGGCCGCCCGCATGAGCAGTTCTTC. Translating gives CASSSQGRPHEQFF.

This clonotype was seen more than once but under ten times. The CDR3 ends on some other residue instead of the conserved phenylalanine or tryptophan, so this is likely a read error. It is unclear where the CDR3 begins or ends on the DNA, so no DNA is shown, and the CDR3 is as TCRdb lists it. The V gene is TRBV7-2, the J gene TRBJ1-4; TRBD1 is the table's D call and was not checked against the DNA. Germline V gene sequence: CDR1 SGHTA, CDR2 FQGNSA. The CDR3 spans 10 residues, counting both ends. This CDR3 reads CASSLVGGER.

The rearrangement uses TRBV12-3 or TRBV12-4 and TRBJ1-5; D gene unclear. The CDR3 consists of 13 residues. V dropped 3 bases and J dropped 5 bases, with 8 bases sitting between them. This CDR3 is CASSLYNDQPQHF. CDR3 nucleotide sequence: TGTGCCAGCAGTTTGTACAACGATCAGCCCCAGCATTTT.

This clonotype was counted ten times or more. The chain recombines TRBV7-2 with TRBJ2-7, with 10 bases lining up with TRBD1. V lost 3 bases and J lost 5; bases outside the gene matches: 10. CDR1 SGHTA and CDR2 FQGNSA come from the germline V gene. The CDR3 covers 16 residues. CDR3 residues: CASSFLPGQGNDEQYF. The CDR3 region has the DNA TGTGCCAGCAGCTTCCTACCGGGACAGGGGAACGACGAGCAGTACTTC.

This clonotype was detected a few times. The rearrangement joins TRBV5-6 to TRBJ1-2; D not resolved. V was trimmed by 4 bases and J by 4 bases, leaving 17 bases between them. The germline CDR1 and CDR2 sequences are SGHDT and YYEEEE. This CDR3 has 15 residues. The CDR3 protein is CASSPPAWRLYGYTF. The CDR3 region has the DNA TGTGCCAGCAGCCCCCCCGCGTGGAGACTCTATGGCTACACCTTC. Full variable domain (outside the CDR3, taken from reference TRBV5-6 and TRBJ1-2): DAGVTQSPTHLIKTRGQQVTLRCSPKSGHDTVSWYQQALGQGPQFIFQYYEEEERQRGNFPDRFSGHQFPNYSSELNVNALLLGDSALYLCASSPPAWRLYGYTFGSGTRLTVV.

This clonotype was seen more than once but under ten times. The CDR3 protein is CASSYPQRGQETQYF. CDR3 coding DNA: TGTGCCAGCAGTTACCCGCAAAGGGGGCAAGAGACCCAGTACTTC. The chain carries TRBV6-2 or TRBV6-3 and TRBJ2-5; possibly TRBD1 for D (6 bases). V was pared by 2 bases and J by 2 bases, with 12 bases between. This CDR3 is 15 amino acids long. Germline CDR1 MNHEY, CDR2 SVGEGT.

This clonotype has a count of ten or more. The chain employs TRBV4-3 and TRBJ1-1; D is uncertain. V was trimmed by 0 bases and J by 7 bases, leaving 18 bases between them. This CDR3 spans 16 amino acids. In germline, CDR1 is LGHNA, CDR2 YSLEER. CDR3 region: CASSQDLGQRRREAFF. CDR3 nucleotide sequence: TGCGCCAGCAGCCAAGATCTCGGGCAACGACGGCGTGAAGCTTTCTTT.

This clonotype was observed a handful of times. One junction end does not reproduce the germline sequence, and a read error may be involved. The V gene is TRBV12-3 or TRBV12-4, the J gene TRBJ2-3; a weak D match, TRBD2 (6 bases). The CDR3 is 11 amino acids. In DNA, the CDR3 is TGTGCCAGCAGTTTGGGCGGGGTAGGGGATTTT. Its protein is CASSLGGVGDF.

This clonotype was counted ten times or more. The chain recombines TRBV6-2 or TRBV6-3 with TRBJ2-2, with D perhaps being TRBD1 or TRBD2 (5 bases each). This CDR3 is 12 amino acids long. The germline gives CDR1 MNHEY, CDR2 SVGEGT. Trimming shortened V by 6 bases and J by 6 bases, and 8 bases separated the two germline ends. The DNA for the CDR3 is TGTGCCAGCAGCCGGGACGCCGGGGAGCTGTTTTTT. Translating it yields CASSRDAGELFF.

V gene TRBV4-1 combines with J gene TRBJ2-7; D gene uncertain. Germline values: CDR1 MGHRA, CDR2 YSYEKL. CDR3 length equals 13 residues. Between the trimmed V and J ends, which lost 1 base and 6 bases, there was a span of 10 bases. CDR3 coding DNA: TGCGCCAGCAGCCAAGTAGGGATAGTCGAGCAGTACTTC. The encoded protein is CASSQVGIVEQYF.

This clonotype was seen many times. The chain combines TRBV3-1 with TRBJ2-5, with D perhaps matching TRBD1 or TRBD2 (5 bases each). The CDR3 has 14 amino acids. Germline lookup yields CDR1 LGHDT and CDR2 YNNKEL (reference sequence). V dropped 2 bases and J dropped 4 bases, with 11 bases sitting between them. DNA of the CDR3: TGTGCCAGCAGCCAACACCGGGACGTAGAGACCCAGTACTTC. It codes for CASSQHRDVETQYF.

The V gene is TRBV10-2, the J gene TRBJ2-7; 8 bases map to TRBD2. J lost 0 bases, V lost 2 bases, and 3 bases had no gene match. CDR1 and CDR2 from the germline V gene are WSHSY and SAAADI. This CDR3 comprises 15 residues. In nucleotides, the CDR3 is TGCGCCAGCAGTGAGCCGGGACTAGTCTCCTACGAGCAGTACTTC. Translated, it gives CASSEPGLVSYEQYF.

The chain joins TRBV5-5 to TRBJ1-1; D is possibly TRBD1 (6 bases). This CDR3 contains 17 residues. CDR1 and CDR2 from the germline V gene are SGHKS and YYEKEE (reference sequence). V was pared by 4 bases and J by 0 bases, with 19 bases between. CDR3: CASSPTGTERMNTEAFF. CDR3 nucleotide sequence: TGTGCCAGCAGCCCAACAGGGACTGAGCGGATGAACACTGAAGCTTTCTTT.

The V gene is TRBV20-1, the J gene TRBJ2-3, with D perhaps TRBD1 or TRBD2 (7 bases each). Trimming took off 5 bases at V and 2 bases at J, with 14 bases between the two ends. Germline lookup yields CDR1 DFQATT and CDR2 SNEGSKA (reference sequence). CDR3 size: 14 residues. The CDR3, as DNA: TGCAGTGCTTCCCCAGGGGGGGACACAGATACGCAGTATTTT. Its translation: CSASPGGDTDTQYF.

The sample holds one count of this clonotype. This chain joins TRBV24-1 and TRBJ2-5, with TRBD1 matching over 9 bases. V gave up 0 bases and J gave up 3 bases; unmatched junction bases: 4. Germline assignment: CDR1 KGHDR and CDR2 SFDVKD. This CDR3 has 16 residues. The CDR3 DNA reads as TGTGCCACCAGTGATTTGCTCCGGACAGGGGAAGAGACCCAGTACTTC. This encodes CATSDLLRTGEETQYF.

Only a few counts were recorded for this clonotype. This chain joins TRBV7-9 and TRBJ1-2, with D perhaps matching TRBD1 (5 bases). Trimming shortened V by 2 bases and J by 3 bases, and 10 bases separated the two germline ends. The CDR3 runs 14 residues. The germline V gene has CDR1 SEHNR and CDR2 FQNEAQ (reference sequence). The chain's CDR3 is CASSLLGGYYGYTF. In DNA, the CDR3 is TGTGCCAGCAGCTTATTGGGGGGTTACTATGGCTACACCTTC.

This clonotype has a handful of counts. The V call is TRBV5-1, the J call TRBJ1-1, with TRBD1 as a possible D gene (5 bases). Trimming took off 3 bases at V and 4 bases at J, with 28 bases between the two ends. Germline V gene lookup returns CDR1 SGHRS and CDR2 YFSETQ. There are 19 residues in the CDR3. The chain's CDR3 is CASSSLRRDDYFVLTEAFF. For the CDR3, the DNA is TGCGCCAGCAGCTCACTACGCCGGGACGATTATTTCGTCCTCACTGAAGCTTTCTTT.

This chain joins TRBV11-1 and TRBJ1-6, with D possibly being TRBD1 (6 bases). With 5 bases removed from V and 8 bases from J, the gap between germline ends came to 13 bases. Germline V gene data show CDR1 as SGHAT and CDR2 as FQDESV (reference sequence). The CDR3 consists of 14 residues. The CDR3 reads CASSRGQGHSPLHF. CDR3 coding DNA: TGTGCCAGCAGCCGGGGGCAGGGACATTCACCCCTCCACTTT.

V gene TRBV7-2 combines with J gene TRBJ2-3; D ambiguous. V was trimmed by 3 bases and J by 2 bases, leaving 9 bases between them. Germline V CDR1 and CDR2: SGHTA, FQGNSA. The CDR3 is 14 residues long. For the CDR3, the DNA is TGTGCCAGCAGCTTTTTGGGGTTCACAGATACGCAGTATTTT. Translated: CASSFLGFTDTQYF. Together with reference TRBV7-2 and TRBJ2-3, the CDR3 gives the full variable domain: GAGVSQSPSNKVTEKGKDVELRCDPISGHTALYWYRQSLGQGLEFLIYFQGNSAPDKSGLPSDRFSAERTGGSVSTLTIQRTQQEDSAVYLCASSFLGFTDTQYFGPGTRLTVL.